The clone carrying this T cell receptor beta chain was counted ten times or more. This entry comes from a study of T-cell memory formation after mild COVID-19. Using its own MiXCR run on the 5' RACE reads, TCRdb lists one record per CDR3 protein. The repertoire holds over 120,000 distinct CDR3 sequences, with roughly a quarter as singletons. Sequencing input: PBMCs or a T cell subset sorted from them (not recorded which). The sequence came from an adult woman who had mild COVID-19 (a few samples of this study predate the infection). Cell type and time point are not known.

CDR3 in DNA: TGTGCCAGCAGTGACGGGGGGATCAACGAGCAGTACTTC. Residues: CASSDGGINEQYF. The V and J genes are TRBV6-1 and TRBJ2-7; 7 bases are a match to TRBD2. The CDR3 runs 13 residues. Germline loops: CDR1 MNHNS, CDR2 SASEGT. V lost 3 bases to trimming and J lost 5 bases; unmatched junction nucleotides: 4.